The present T cell receptor beta chain was sequenced within a study of cytomegalovirus exposure and HLA in healthy donors. The donors formed part of the roughly 120-subject validation cohort, distinct from the roughly 730-subject first cohort. This CDR3 has 13 amino acids. V was cut by 6 bases and J by 1 base, with 9 bases left in between. The V gene's germline CDR1 is LNHDA and CDR2 SQIVND (reference sequence). Method: immunoSEQ multiplex PCR; TCRdb's copy keeps in-frame clones and lacks some. The profile shows 100,000 to 150,000 clones, about 91% of them singletons. Sample: PBMCs. The TCR originated in a woman aged 18 to 35 in good health and CMV-seronegative. The rearrangement joins TRBV19 to TRBJ1-2; D might be TRBD1 (5 bases). CDR3 sequence: CASSMGLNYGYTF. CDR3 DNA: TGTGCCAGTAGCATGGGACTTAACTATGGCTACACCTTC.